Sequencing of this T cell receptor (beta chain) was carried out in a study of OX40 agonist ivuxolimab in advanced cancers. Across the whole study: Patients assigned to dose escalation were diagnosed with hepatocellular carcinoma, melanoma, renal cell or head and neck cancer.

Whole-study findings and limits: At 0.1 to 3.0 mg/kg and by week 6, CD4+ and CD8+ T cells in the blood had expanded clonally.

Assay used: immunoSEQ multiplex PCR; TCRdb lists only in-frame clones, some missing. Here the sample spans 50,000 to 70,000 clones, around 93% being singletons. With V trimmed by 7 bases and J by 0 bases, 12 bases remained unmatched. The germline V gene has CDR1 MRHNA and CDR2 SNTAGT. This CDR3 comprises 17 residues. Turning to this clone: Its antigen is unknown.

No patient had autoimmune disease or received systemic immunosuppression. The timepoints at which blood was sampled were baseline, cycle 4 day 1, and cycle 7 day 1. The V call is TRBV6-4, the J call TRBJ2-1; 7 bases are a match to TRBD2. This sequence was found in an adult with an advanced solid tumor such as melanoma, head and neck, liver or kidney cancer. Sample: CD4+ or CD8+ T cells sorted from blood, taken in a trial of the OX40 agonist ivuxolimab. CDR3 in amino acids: CASIYQGGLDSYNEQFF. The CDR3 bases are TGTGCCAGCATCTACCAGGGCGGACTAGACTCCTACAATGAGCAGTTCTTC.